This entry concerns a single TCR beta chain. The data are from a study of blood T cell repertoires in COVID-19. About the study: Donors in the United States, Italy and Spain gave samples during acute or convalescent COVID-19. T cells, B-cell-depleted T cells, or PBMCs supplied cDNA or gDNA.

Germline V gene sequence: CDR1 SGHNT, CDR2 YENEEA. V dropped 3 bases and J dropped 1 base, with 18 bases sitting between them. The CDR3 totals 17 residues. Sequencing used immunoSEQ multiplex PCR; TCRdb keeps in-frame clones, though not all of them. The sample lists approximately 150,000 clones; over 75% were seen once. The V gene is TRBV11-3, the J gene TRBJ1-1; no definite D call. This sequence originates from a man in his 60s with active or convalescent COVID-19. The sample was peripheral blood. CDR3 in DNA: TGTGCCAGCAGCTTTAAGAGTACGGGTGGAAAGAACACTGAAGCTTTCTTT. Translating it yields CASSFKSTGGKNTEAFF.